A selection of T cell receptor beta chains follows, all from one sample in a study of OX40 agonist ivuxolimab in advanced cancers. Assay: immunoSEQ multiplex PCR; the TCRdb copy retains only in-frame clones and omits some. Of 40,000 to 65,000 clones listed, around nine tenths are singletons. The input for sequencing was CD4+ or CD8+ T cells sorted from blood, taken in a trial of the OX40 agonist ivuxolimab. These TCRs come from an adult with an advanced solid tumor such as melanoma, head and neck, liver or kidney cancer. The conserved cysteine and the conserved F or W are not part of the CDR3 here.

v_call: TRBV18; cdr3_length: 13; j_call: TRBJ1-2; cdr3_aa: ASSPVRQSNYGYT
v_call: TRBV5-6; cdr3_length: 13; j_call: TRBJ1-4; cdr3_aa: ASSPTGATNEKLF
v_call: TRBV7-2; cdr3_length: 15; j_call: TRBJ1-5; cdr3_aa: ASSSQGVGGANQPQH
v_call: TRBV5-1; cdr3_length: 12; j_call: TRBJ1-1; cdr3_aa: ASSLGDRNTEAF
v_call: TRBV2; cdr3_length: 12; j_call: TRBJ1-6; cdr3_aa: ASIWEGFNSPLH
v_call: TRBV5-6; cdr3_length: 13; j_call: TRBJ1-4; cdr3_aa: ASSLGSVGDEKLF
v_call: TRBV5-1; cdr3_length: 11; j_call: TRBJ2-5; cdr3_aa: ASSLGGSETQY
v_call: TRBV7-3; cdr3_length: 13; j_call: TRBJ1-2; cdr3_aa: ASSLTPGDHYGYT
v_call: TRBV7-9; cdr3_length: 14; j_call: TRBJ1-4; cdr3_aa: ASSLGLTATNEKLF
v_call: TRBV29-1; cdr3_length: 11; j_call: TRBJ1-4; cdr3_aa: SGRGIFQEKLF
v_call: TRBV7-6; cdr3_length: 14; j_call: TRBJ2-5; cdr3_aa: ASSLAQGGRGETQY
v_call: TRBV5-1; cdr3_length: 12; j_call: TRBJ2-1; cdr3_aa: ASSLVQGRNEQF